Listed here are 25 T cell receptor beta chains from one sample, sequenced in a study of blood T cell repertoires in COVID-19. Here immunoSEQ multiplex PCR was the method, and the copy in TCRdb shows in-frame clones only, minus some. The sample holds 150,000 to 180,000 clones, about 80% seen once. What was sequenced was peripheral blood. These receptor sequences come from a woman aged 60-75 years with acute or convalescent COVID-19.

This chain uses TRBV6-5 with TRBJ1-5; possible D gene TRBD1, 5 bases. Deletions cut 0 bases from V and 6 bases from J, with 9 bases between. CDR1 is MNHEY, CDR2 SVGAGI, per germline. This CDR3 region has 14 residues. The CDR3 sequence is CASSYSGGTQPQHF. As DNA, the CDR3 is TGTGCCAGCAGTTACTCGGGGGGTACTCAGCCCCAGCATTTT.

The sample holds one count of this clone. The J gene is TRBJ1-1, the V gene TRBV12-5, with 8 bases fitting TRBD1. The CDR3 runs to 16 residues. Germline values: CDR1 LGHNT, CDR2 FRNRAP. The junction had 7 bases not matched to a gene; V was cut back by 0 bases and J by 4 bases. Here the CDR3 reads CASGLVRSGGITEAFF. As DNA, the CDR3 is TGTGCTAGTGGTTTGGTACGGTCAGGGGGCATCACTGAAGCTTTCTTT.

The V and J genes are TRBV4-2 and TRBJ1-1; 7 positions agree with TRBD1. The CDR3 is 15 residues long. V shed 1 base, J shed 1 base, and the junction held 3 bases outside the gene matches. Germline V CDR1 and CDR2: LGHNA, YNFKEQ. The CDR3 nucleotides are TGTGCCAGCAGCCAAGCCCGGACAGGGAACACTGAAGCTTTCTTT. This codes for CASSQARTGNTEAFF.

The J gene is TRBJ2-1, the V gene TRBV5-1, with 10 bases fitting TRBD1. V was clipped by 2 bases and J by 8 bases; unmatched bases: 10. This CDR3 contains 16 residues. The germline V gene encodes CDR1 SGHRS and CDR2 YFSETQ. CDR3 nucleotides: TGCGCCAGCAGCTTAACGGGACAGGGGTTAAGGGATGAGCAGTTCTTC. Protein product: CASSLTGQGLRDEQFF.

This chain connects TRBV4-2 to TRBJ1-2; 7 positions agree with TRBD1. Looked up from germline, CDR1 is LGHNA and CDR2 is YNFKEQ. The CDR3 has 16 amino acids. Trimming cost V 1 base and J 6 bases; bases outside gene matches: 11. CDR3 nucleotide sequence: TGTGCCAGCAGCCAAGTTGGGGGAGACAGGGCGCATGGCTACACCTTC. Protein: CASSQVGGDRAHGYTF.

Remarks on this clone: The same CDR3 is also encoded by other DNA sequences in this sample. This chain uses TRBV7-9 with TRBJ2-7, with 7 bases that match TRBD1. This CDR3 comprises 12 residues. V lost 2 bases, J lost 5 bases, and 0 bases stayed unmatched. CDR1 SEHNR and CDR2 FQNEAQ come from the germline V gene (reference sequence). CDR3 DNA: TGTGCCAGCAGCTTAACAGGGGACGAGCAGTACGTC. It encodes CASSLTGDEQYV.

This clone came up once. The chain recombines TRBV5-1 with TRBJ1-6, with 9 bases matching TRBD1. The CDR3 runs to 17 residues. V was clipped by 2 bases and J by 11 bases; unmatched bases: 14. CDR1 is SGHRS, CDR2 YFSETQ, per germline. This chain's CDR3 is CASSLGQGKPEWAPLHF. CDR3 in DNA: TGCGCCAGCAGCTTAGGACAGGGGAAGCCTGAATGGGCACCCCTCCACTTT.

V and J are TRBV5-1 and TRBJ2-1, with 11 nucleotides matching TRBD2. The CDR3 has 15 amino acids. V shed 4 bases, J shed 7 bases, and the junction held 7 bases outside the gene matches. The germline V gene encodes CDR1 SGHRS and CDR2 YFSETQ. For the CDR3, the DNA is TGCGCCAGCAGCCTACTAGCGGGGGACCTGAATGAGCAGTTCTTC. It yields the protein CASSLLAGDLNEQFF.

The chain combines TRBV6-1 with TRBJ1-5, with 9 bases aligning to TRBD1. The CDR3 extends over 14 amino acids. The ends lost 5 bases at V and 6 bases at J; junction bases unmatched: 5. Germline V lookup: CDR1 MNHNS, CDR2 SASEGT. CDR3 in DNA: TGTGCCAGCAGTTGGGGACAGGGTGGTCAGCCCCAGCATTTT. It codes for CASSWGQGGQPQHF.

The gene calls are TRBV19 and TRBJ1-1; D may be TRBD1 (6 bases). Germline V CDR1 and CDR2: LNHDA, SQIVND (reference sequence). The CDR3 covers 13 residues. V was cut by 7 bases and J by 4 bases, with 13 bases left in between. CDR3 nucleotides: TGTGCCAGTACGGGGGGCACGGTCACTGAAGCTTTCTTT. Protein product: CASTGGTVTEAFF.

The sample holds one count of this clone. CDR3 in amino acids: CASSPRPTTGRNTEAFF. In DNA, the CDR3 is TGTGCCAGCAGCCCTCGCCCGACAACAGGGAGGAACACTGAAGCTTTCTTT. V usage is TRBV3-1 (or the pseudogene TRBV3-2) and J usage is TRBJ1-1; D may be TRBD1 (6 bases). Per germline, CDR1 LGHDT and CDR2 YNNKEL (reference sequence). The ends were cut back, 4 bases at V and 1 base at J, with 19 bases in the middle. This CDR3 spans 17 amino acids.

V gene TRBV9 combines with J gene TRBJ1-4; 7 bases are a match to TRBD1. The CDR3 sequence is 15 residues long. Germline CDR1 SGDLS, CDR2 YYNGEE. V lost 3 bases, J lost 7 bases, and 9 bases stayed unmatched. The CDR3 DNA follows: TGTGCCAGCAGCGGCTCCGGACAGGAGACTGAAAAACTGTTTTTT. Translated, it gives CASSGSGQETEKLFF.

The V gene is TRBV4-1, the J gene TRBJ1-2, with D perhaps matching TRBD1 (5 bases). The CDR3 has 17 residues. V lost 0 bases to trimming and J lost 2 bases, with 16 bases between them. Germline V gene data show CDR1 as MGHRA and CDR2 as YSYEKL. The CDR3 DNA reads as TGCGCCAGCAGCCAAGAAGCAGGGTTAGCCCAGAACTATGGCTACACCTTC. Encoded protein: CASSQEAGLAQNYGYTF.

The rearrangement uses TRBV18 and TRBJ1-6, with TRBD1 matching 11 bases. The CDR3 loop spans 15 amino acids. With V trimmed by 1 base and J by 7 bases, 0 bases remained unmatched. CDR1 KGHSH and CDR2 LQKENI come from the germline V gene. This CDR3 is CASSPRDRGNSPLHF. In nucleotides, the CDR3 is TGTGCCAGCTCACCACGGGACAGGGGGAATTCACCCCTCCACTTT.

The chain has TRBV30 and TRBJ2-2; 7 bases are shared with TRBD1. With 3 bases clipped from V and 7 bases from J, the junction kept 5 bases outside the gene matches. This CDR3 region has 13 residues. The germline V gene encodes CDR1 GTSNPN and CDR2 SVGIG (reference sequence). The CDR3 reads CAWRGTAFGELFF. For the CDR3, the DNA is TGTGCCTGGAGGGGGACAGCTTTCGGGGAGCTGTTTTTT.

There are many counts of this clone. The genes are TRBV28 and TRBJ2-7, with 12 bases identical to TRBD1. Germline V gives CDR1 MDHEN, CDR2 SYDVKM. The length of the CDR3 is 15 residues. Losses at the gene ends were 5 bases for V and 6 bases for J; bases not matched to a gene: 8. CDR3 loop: CASSPAGTGGSEQYV. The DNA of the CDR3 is TGTGCCAGCAGTCCCGCCGGGACAGGGGGCTCCGAGCAGTACGTC.

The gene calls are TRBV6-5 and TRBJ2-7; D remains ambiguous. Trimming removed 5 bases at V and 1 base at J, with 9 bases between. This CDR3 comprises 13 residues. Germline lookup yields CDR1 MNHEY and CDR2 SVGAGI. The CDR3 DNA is TGTGCCAGCAGTCCAACAGATTCCTACGAGCAGTACGTC. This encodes CASSPTDSYEQYV.

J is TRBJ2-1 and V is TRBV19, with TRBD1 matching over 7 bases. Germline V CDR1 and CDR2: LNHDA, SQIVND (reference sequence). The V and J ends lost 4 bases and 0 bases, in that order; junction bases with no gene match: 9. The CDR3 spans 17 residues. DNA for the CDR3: TGTGCCAGTAGTACGATTGGGACAGCCTTCTCCTACAATGAGCAGTTCTTC. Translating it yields CASSTIGTAFSYNEQFF.

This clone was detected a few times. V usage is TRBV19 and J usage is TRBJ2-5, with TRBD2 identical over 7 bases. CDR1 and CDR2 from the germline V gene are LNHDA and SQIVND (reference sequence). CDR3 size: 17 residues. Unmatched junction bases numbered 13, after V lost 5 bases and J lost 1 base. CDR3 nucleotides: TGTGCCAGTAGTCCCCGCCCTACAGCGGGGCCCCAAGAGACCCAGTACTTC. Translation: CASSPRPTAGPQETQYF.

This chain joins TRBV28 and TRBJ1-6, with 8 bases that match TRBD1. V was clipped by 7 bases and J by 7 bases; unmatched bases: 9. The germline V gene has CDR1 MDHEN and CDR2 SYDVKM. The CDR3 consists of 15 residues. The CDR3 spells CASTPGQGRNSPLHF. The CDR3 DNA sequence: TGTGCCAGCACCCCCGGACAGGGCCGGAATTCACCCCTCCACTTT.

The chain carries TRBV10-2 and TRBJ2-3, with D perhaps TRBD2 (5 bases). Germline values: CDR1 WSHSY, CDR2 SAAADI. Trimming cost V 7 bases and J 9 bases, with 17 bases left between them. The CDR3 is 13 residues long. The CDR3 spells CASISGVGVTQYF. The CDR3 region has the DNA TGCGCCAGCATCTCTGGGGTCGGGGTAACGCAGTATTTT.

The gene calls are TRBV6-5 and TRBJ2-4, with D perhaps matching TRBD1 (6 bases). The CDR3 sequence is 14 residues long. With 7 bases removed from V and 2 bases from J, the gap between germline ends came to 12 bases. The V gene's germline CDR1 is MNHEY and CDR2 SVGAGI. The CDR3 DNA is TGTGCCAGCAACGATCAGGGGCCCAAAAACATTCAGTACTTC. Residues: CASNDQGPKNIQYF.

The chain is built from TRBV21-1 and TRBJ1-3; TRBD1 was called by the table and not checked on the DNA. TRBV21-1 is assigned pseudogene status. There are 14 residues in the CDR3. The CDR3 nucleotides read TGTGCCAGCATACTTAGGGGAAGAGGAAACACCATATATTTT. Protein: CASILRGRGNTIYF.

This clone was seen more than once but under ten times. The CDR3 here is CASSPYSGVLKETQYF. The DNA of the CDR3 is TGTGCCAGCAGCCCCTATAGCGGGGTACTTAAAGAGACCCAGTACTTC. This rearrangement joins TRBV7-9 to TRBJ2-5; the match to TRBD2 covers 8 bases. V gave up 5 bases and J gave up 3 bases; unmatched junction bases: 11. The CDR3 is made up of 16 amino acids. Per the germline V gene, CDR1 is SEHNR and CDR2 is FQNEAQ (reference sequence).

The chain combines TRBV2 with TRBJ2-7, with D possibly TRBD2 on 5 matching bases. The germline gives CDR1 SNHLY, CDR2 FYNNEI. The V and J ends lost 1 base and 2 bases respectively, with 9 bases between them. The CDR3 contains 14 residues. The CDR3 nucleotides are TGTGCCAGCAGTGAAGAACTAGACACCTACGAGCAGTACTTC. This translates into CASSEELDTYEQYF.